The text below deals with one T cell receptor beta chain. Its antigen is still unknown. This sample was included in a study of a mutant IDH1 vaccine in newly diagnosed glioma. Looking at the study overall: Onset of vaccination occurred 4-6 weeks following radiotherapy alone, or with temozolomide cycles.

The CDR3 extends over 15 amino acids. V trimming: 7 bases; J trimming: 0 bases; junction bases outside the gene matches: 6. The germline V gene encodes CDR1 MNHNS and CDR2 SASEGT. Specified time point: week 11, during vaccination. Vaccination comprised doses that each held 300 ug of mutant IDH1 20-mer peptide, plus topical imiquimod. Assay used: immunoSEQ multiplex PCR; TCRdb lists only in-frame clones, some missing. This repertoire shows tens of thousands of clones, 75% to 90% found once; its top ten account for more than 5.5%. This clonotype was sampled from a man aged 50 to 59 with glioma. The sample consisted of PBMCs, taken from a glioma patient whose treatment included an IDH1 peptide vaccine. The chain couples TRBV6-1 to TRBJ2-1; 7 bases match TRBD2. The CDR3 coding sequence is TGTGCCAGCAAGACGGGGGGTAGCTCCTACAATGAGCAGTTCTTC. Residues: CASKTGGSSYNEQFF.